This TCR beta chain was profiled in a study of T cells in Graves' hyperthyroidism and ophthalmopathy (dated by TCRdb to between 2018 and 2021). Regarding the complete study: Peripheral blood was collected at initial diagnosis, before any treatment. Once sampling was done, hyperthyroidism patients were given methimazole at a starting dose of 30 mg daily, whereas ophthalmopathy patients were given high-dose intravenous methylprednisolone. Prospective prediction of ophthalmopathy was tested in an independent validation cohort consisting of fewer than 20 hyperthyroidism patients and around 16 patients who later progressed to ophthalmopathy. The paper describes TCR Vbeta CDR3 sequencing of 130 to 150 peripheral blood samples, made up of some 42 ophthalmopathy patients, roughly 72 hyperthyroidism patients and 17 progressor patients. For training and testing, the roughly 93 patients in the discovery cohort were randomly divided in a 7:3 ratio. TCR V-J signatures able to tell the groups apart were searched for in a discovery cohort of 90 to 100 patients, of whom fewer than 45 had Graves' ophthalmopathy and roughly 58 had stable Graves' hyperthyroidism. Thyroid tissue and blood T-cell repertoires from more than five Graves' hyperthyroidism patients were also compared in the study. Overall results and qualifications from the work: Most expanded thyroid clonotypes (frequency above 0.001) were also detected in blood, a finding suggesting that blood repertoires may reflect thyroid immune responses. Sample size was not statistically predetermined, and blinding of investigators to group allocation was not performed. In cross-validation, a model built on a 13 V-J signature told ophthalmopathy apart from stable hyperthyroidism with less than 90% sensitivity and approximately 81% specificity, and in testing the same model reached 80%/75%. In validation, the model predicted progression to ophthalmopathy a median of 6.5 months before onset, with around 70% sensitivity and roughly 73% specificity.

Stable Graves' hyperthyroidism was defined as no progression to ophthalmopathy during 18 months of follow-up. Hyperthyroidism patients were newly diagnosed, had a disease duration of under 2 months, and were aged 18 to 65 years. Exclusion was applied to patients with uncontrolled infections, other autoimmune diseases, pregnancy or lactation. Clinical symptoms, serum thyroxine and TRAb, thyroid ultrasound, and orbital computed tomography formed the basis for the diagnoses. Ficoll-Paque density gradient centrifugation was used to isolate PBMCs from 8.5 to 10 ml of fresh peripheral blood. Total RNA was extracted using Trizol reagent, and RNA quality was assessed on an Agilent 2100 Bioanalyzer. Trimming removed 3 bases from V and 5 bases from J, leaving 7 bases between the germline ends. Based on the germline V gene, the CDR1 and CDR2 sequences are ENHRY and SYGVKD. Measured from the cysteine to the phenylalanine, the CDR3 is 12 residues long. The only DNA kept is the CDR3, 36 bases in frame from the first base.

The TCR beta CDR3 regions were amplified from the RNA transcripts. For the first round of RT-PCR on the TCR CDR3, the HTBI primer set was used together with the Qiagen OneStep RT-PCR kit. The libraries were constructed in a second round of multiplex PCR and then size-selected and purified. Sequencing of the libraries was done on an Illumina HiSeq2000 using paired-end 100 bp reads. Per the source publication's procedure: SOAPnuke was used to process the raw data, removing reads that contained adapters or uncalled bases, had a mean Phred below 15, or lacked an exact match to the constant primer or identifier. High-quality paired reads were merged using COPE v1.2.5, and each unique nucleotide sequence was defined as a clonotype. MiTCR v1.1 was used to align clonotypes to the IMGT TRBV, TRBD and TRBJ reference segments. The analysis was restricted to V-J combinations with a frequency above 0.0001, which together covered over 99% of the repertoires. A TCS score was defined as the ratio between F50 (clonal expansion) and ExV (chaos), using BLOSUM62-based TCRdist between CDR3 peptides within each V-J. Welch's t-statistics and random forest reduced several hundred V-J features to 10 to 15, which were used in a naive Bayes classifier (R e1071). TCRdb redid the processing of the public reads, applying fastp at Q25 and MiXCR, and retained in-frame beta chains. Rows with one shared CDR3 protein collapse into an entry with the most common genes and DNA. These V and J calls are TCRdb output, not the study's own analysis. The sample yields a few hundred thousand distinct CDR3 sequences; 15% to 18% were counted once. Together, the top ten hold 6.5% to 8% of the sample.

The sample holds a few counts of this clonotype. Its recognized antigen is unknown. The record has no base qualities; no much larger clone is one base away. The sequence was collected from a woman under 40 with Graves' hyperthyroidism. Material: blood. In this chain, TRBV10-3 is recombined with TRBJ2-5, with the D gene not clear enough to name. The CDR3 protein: CAISEFGETQYF. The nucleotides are TGTGCCATCAGTGAATTTGGGGAGACCCAGTACTTC.